This T cell receptor (beta chain) was captured by sequencing in a study of T cell clonality in common variable immunodeficiency. Points from the study as a whole: In common variable immunodeficiency, TCR beta chains reportedly carried fewer deletions and N-nucleotide insertions.

The sample holds a few counts of this clone. No antigen is known for it. Assay: immunoSEQ multiplex PCR; the TCRdb copy retains only in-frame clones and omits some. Captured here are about 19,000 clones, none seen once; the top ten comprise approximately 24%. This sequence originates from a human donor with common variable immunodeficiency. The sequenced sample was peripheral blood mononuclear cells.

CDR3 DNA (partial): TGTGCCTGGAGTTACGCCGGGACAGGGGGGGAAAAA. It translates to CAWSYAGTGGEK. The full CDR3 reads CAWSYAGTGGEKLFF. This chain links TRBV30 with TRBJ1-4; 11 bases match TRBD1. Read coverage stops 3 residues before the CDR3 terminus; the germline J gene supplies the remainder. CDR1 is GTSNPN, CDR2 SVGIG, per germline (reference sequence). Losses at the gene ends were 2 bases for V and 8 bases for J; bases not matched to a gene: 7. This CDR3 is 15 amino acids long.